This TCR beta chain was documented in a study of blood T cell repertoires in COVID-19 (dated by TCRdb to 2018 to 2021). For the study in its entirety: Samples covering the acute and convalescent phases of COVID-19 were provided by collaborators in the United States, Italy and Spain. Where available, HLA class I and class II types were obtained from metadata supplied by the sample provider rather than from assay-based typing. A freely available public database, intended as a resource for researchers studying the immune response to SARS-CoV-2, is where the repertoires were released. The dataset comprised deeply sampled blood TCRbeta repertoires from subjects exposed to, actively infected with, or recovered from COVID-19. The material from the prospective study consisted of cDNA or gDNA derived from T cells, B-cell-depleted T cells, or PBMCs. Samples came from the ongoing ImmuneRACE study (first 160 participants) plus 1,254 subjects from 6 global collaborators. Nearly every sample came with metadata listing a de-identified subject ID, COVID-19 status, age in years and sex.

Details on this clone: Which antigen it targets is not known. Base-call qualities are not available, and no considerably larger clone is one nucleotide away.

General study outcomes and caveats: How much clinical and demographic metadata was included differed by source and by participant, and the metadata was provided uncurated.

Unmatched junction bases come to 5, with V trimmed by 3 bases and J by 5 bases. The CDR3 goes from the cysteine to the phenylalanine over 13 residues. The read is trimmed to its CDR3 DNA, 39 bases read in frame from base 1. The germline V gene (reference sequence) yields DFQATT for CDR1 and SNEGSKA for CDR2. Enrolling through a virtual design, the prospective study's participants ranged in age from roughly 18 to 95 years and lived across approximately 25 United States geographic areas. In the prospective study, participants were assigned to cohorts based on the clinical history participants reported in a screening survey and a study questionnaire. Exposed participants were defined as having been in contact with someone with a PCR-confirmed or clinician-diagnosed COVID-19 case within 2 weeks of study entry. In the prospective study, whole blood, serum and a nasopharyngeal or oropharyngeal swab were collected from each participant by mobile phlebotomists. Over a roughly two-month period, participants in the prospective study had the option of providing additional blood draws and questionnaires. Before DNA extraction, blood samples from the prospective study were shipped at room temperature or frozen.

TCRbeta CDR3 regions were amplified from genomic DNA by means of the immunoSEQ Assay, a bias-controlled multiplex PCR. As for the authors' bioinformatics: The number of nucleated cells in each sample was estimated from the amplification of reference gene primers within the assay. To quantify the absolute abundance of each unique TCRbeta CDR3 rearrangement, sequence reads were collapsed and filtered. Productive Simpson clonality was computed per sample as the square root of Simpson's diversity index over productive rearrangements. TCRdb mirrors the immuneACCESS table, restricted to in-frame sequences. Some clones are absent from its copies; in checked studies, under half trace to an unresolved V gene, and the reason for the others is unknown. V, J and clone size were drawn from that table, and D and trimming were deduced from the DNA. Across this sample there are fewer than 250,000 clones, with 70% to 90% seen only once. In total, the top ten clones hold 0.87% of the sample.

The TCR sequence derives from a man aged 50 to 59 who had been exposed to COVID-19. The chain joins TRBV20-1 to TRBJ1-1, with 8 junctional bases fitting TRBD1. Sequencing input: PBMCs or T cells enriched from blood (not recorded which). The base sequence is TGCAGTGCTAGTTTAACAGGGGGAACTGAAGCTTTCTTT. It specifies CSASLTGGTEAFF.